These 22 T cell receptor beta chains were all obtained from the same sample, sequenced in a study of blood T cell repertoires in COVID-19. Generated by immunoSEQ multiplex PCR, the TCRdb table keeps only in-frame clones and is missing some. Of roughly 60,000 clones in the sample, over 75% were seen once. The sample consisted of peripheral blood. Receptor source: a man aged 50-59 years with active COVID-19.

The J gene is TRBJ2-1, the V gene TRBV9; 9 bases map to TRBD2. Germline V CDR1 and CDR2: SGDLS, YYNGEE. The CDR3 is 19 amino acids. The V and J ends lost 4 bases and 4 bases, in that order; junction bases with no gene match: 18. CDR3 nucleotides: TGTGCCAGCAGCTTCCGTGAAAGCGGGCGGGGGGGCCTATACAATGAGCAGTTCTTC. Amino acids: CASSFRESGRGGLYNEQFF.

The chain combines TRBV6-5 with TRBJ1-1, with D tentatively TRBD1 (6 bases). Germline values: CDR1 MNHEY, CDR2 SVGAGI. The V gene lost 6 bases and the J gene lost 1 base, with 12 bases spanning the gap. The CDR3 is 14 residues long. In DNA, the CDR3 is TGTGCCAGCAGCCCGGTAGGGGGGAACACTGAAGCTTTCTTT. Residues: CASSPVGGNTEAFF.

The rearrangement links TRBV6-1 to TRBJ1-5; 7 bases are a match to TRBD1. The CDR3 is made up of 14 amino acids. Per the germline V gene, CDR1 is MNHNS and CDR2 is SASEGT. V trimming: 1 base; J trimming: 5 bases; junction bases outside the gene matches: 2. The CDR3 protein is CASSEDRGYQPQHF. The CDR3 coding sequence is TGTGCCAGCAGTGAAGACAGGGGTTATCAGCCCCAGCATTTT.

The chain links TRBV23-1 to TRBJ1-1; TRBD1 agrees at 9 bases. TRBV23-1 is reported as an ORF; its role is uncertain. The CDR3 is 20 amino acids. V shed 0 bases, J shed 2 bases, and the junction held 16 bases outside the gene matches. For the CDR3, the DNA is TGCGCCAGCAGTCAATCGACCCCTTGGGAACAGGGGGCTTTTAACACTGAAGCTTTCTTT. Translation: CASSQSTPWEQGAFNTEAFF.

This chain links TRBV9 with TRBJ2-1; a weak D match, TRBD2 (6 bases). Germline V CDR1 and CDR2: SGDLS, YYNGEE. This CDR3 has 14 amino acids. V lost 0 bases and J 6 bases, leaving 10 bases between the germline ends. The CDR3 spells CASSVAISGNEQFF. The DNA for the CDR3 is TGTGCCAGCAGCGTAGCAATTAGCGGCAATGAGCAGTTCTTC.

The rearrangement joins TRBV12-2 to TRBJ2-7; TRBD2, the table's D call, was not compared with the DNA. TRBV12-2 is termed a pseudogene. CDR3 length equals 17 residues. The CDR3 region has the DNA TGTGCAAGTCGCTTAGGATTGCGCGGGGCTTTCTCCTACGAGCAGTACTTC. It is translated as CASRLGLRGAFSYEQYF.

The chain is built from TRBV10-2 and TRBJ1-5; TRBD1 might be the D (5 bases). V was shortened by 3 bases and J by 7 bases, with 13 bases between the two germline ends. Germline lookup yields CDR1 WSHSY and CDR2 SAAADI. The CDR3 has 14 amino acids. CDR3 amino acids: CASSERQKGQPQHF. CDR3 sequence (DNA): TGCGCCAGCAGTGAAAGACAGAAGGGACAGCCCCAGCATTTT.

The V gene is TRBV7-9, the J gene TRBJ1-1, with D tentatively TRBD1 (6 bases). The CDR3 has 13 amino acids. The germline V gene has CDR1 SEHNR and CDR2 FQNEAQ (reference sequence). The V and J ends lost 2 bases and 7 bases respectively, with 11 bases between them. This chain's CDR3 is CASSLIRGLEAFF. The DNA for the CDR3 is TGTGCCAGCAGCTTAATCAGGGGCCTTGAAGCTTTCTTT.

The J gene is TRBJ1-1, the V gene TRBV7-9, with TRBD1 as a possible D gene (5 bases). Trimming removed 4 bases from V and 1 base from J, with 10 bases in between. The CDR3 runs to 14 residues. Germline-derived CDR1 and CDR2 are SEHNR and FQNEAQ (reference sequence). CDR3 protein: CASSSRQRNTEAFF. Here the CDR3 DNA reads TGTGCCAGCAGCTCCCGACAGAGGAACACTGAAGCTTTCTTT.

This chain links TRBV6-5 with TRBJ1-2; no firm D call. Germline CDR1 reads MNHEY; CDR2 reads SVGAGI. This CDR3 contains 13 residues. Trimming cost V 4 bases and J 8 bases, with 14 bases left between them. The CDR3 coding sequence is TGTGCCAGCAGTTTTTCGTCGTGGCAGGGCTACACCTTC. Protein sequence: CASSFSSWQGYTF.

This chain links TRBV4-1 with TRBJ2-5; D perhaps matches TRBD1 (6 bases). Trimming left V 1 base short and J 0 bases short, with 9 bases between. Germline V gene lookup returns CDR1 MGHRA and CDR2 YSYEKL. This CDR3 is 15 amino acids long. CDR3 loop: CASSQGQANQETQYF. CDR3 nucleotide sequence: TGCGCCAGCAGCCAAGGACAGGCTAACCAAGAGACCCAGTACTTC.

The chain combines TRBV27 with TRBJ1-2; 10 bases fit TRBD1. V lost 4 bases to trimming and J lost 6 bases; unmatched junction nucleotides: 2. Looked up from germline, CDR1 is MNHEY and CDR2 is SMNVEV (reference sequence). This CDR3 has 13 amino acids. This chain's CDR3 is CASSYGTGDGYTF. CDR3 coding DNA: TGTGCCAGCAGTTACGGGACAGGGGATGGCTACACCTTC.

The gene calls are TRBV18 and TRBJ2-3; TRBD2 is a possible D gene (7 bases). Trimming pared 0 bases from V and 1 base from J, leaving 11 bases between. The CDR3 is made up of 16 amino acids. CDR1 and CDR2 from the germline V gene are KGHSH and LQKENI. CDR3 sequence reads: CASSPPKGGGTDTQYF. CDR3 DNA: TGTGCCAGCTCACCACCGAAGGGGGGGGGCACAGATACGCAGTATTTT.

V usage is TRBV24-1 and J usage is TRBJ1-5; no clear D gene. This CDR3 spans 16 amino acids. Germline V CDR1 and CDR2: KGHDR, SFDVKD. Trimming pared 3 bases from V and 2 bases from J, leaving 13 bases between. The CDR3 spells CATSDMLEGCNQPQHF. In DNA, the CDR3 is TGTGCCACCAGTGATATGCTCGAGGGTTGCAATCAGCCCCAGCATTTT.

This chain uses TRBV7-9 with TRBJ2-5; D is ambiguous. CDR3 length equals 14 residues. The germline CDR1 and CDR2 sequences are SEHNR and FQNEAQ (reference sequence). V lost 3 bases and J lost 1, with 9 bases in between. CDR3 residues: CASSLMVGQETQYF. The CDR3 DNA reads TGTGCCAGCAGCTTGATGGTCGGCCAAGAGACCCAGTACTTC. Drawing the rest from reference TRBV7-9 and TRBJ2-5, the complete variable domain is DTGVSQNPRHKITKRGQNVTFRCDPISEHNRLYWYRQTLGQGPEFLTYFQNEAQLEKSRLLSDRFSAERPKGSFSTLEIQRTEQGDSAMYLCASSLMVGQETQYFGPGTRLLVL.

This chain joins TRBV18 and TRBJ1-1, with D unresolved. V lost 8 bases, J lost 1 base, and 8 bases lay in between. This CDR3 is 12 amino acids long. Germline V CDR1 and CDR2: KGHSH, LQKENI. CDR3 DNA sequence: TGTGCCAGCCGCGAGGGGAACACTGAAGCTTTCTTT. Translated, it gives CASREGNTEAFF.

This chain connects TRBV5-6 to TRBJ1-1, with TRBD1 identical over 9 bases. The J segment lost 1 base and the V segment lost 4 bases, leaving 8 bases of the junction unmatched. CDR3 size: 16 residues. Germline V gene data show CDR1 as SGHDT and CDR2 as YYEEEE. CDR3 residues: CASSQLGQGSNTEAFF. The CDR3 DNA sequence: TGTGCCAGCAGCCAGCTGGGACAGGGCTCGAACACTGAAGCTTTCTTT.

The V call is TRBV7-2, the J call TRBJ2-2; no definite D call. V was shortened by 3 bases and J by 0 bases, with 8 bases between the two germline ends. In germline, CDR1 is SGHTA, CDR2 FQGNSA. The CDR3 covers 15 residues. CDR3 amino acids: CASSFYIANTGELFF. The CDR3 nucleotides are TGTGCCAGCAGCTTCTATATCGCGAACACCGGGGAGCTGTTTTTT.

The chain joins TRBV9 to TRBJ2-2; maybe TRBD1 (5 bases). With 4 bases removed from V and 1 base from J, the gap between germline ends came to 8 bases. The V gene's germline CDR1 is SGDLS and CDR2 YYNGEE. The CDR3 spans 14 residues. The CDR3 is CASSPRVNTGELFF. Written as DNA, the CDR3 is TGTGCCAGCAGCCCCAGGGTGAACACCGGGGAGCTGTTTTTT.

The chain joins TRBV18 to TRBJ1-1; unclear D gene. The length of the CDR3 is 12 residues. Germline values: CDR1 KGHSH, CDR2 LQKENI. Trimming removed 6 bases from V and 1 base from J, with 6 bases in between. DNA of the CDR3: TGTGCCAGCTCCCCTTCGAACACTGAAGCTTTCTTT. It translates to CASSPSNTEAFF.

This clone was counted between two and nine times. This chain links TRBV2 with TRBJ1-3; D is unclear. The germline V gene has CDR1 SNHLY and CDR2 FYNNEI. V was shortened by 7 bases and J by 0 bases, with 16 bases between the two germline ends. This CDR3 is built from 16 residues. This chain's CDR3 is CASTTVGVISGNTIYF. The DNA for the CDR3 is TGTGCCAGCACCACAGTTGGTGTTATCTCTGGAAACACCATATATTTT.

This chain connects TRBV9 to TRBJ1-1; 7 nucleotides line up with TRBD1. The CDR3 sequence is 15 residues long. The V gene end was trimmed by 3 bases and the J gene end by 11 bases; junction bases not matched to a gene: 16. CDR1 and CDR2 from the germline V gene are SGDLS and YYNGEE. CDR3 coding DNA: TGTGCCAGCAGCGCAGGGACCGGGACAGTCGTCACGGCTTTCTTT. Translating gives CASSAGTGTVVTAFF.